This T cell receptor (beta chain) was found in a study of blood T cells in healthy people across ages. Broader study findings: Unsorted PBMC input precluded a conclusive naive versus antigen-experienced comparison. Aged donors had fewer naive CD4+ cells and lower diversity than long-lived donors. Donor CMV status, an unknown factor, possibly confounded changes in expanded clonotypes.

Concerning this clonotype itself: Its target is not known.

Germline assignment: CDR1 SEHNR and CDR2 FQNEAQ (reference sequence). The ends were cut back, 0 bases at V and 10 bases at J, with 13 bases in the middle. This CDR3 contains 14 residues. Primers used in a second PCR of roughly 6 to 11 cycles were a sample-barcoded 5' primer and a J-beta primer mix. TCRdb recomputed calls from the 5' RACE reads with MiXCR, one row per CDR3 protein. The repertoire holds around 780,000 distinct CDR3 sequences, with roughly three fifths as singletons. Input material: blood. The sequence derives from a man aged 35 to 55 in good health. The chain has TRBV7-9 and TRBJ2-1; no clear D. CDR3 sequence reads: CASSLAWQVWEQFF. CDR3 DNA sequence: TGTGCCAGCAGCTTAGCATGGCAGGTCTGGGAGCAGTTCTTC.